This passage covers 31 T cell receptor beta chains from one sample sequenced in a study of T cell changes during pregnancy in multiple sclerosis. TCRdb keeps only in-frame clones here, not all; method: immunoSEQ multiplex PCR. The sample has around 80,000 clones; around 92% are singletons. The sample consisted of peripheral blood, taken before pregnancy. The receptor source for this set is a female donor with multiple sclerosis, enrolled in a pregnancy study.

The V call is TRBV2, the J call TRBJ2-1; TRBD1 aligns across 8 bases. V lost 3 bases, J lost 5 bases, and 9 bases stayed unmatched. This CDR3 has 16 residues. CDR1 is SNHLY, CDR2 FYNNEI, per germline. CDR3 residues: CASSDSGQEINNEQFF. The CDR3 region has the DNA TGTGCCAGCAGTGATTCGGGACAGGAGATTAACAATGAGCAGTTCTTC.

J is TRBJ2-7 and V is TRBV27; 11 positions match TRBD2. Germline CDR1 is MNHEY and CDR2 is SMNVEV (reference sequence). Germline trimming cut 4 bases from V and 2 bases from J; bases unmatched to any gene: 4. CDR3 length: 15 amino acids. DNA for the CDR3: TGTGCCAGCAGTTCACTAGCGGGAGACGCCTACGAGCAGTACTTC. Its translation is CASSSLAGDAYEQYF.

J is TRBJ2-3 and V is TRBV30; 10 bases agree with TRBD2. CDR3 length equals 14 residues. V lost 2 bases and J lost 8; bases outside the gene matches: 7. Germline V gives CDR1 GTSNPN, CDR2 SVGIG (reference sequence). The CDR3 protein is CAWSLSGRLATQYF. In DNA, the CDR3 is TGTGCCTGGAGTCTTAGCGGGAGGCTTGCTACGCAGTATTTT.

V is TRBV27 and J is TRBJ2-1; 10 bases are a match to TRBD2. The germline V gene encodes CDR1 MNHEY and CDR2 SMNVEV (reference sequence). The CDR3 runs 14 residues. V lost 8 bases to trimming and J lost 5 bases; unmatched junction nucleotides: 6. CDR3: CASRRLAGDNEQFF. The CDR3, as DNA: TGTGCCAGCCGCAGGCTAGCGGGGGACAATGAGCAGTTCTTC.

The chain joins TRBV7-6 to TRBJ2-1, with a possible D match to TRBD1 (6 bases). The CDR3 runs 15 residues. Germline V lookup: CDR1 SGHVS, CDR2 FNYEAQ. V was trimmed by 5 bases and J by 4 bases, leaving 15 bases between them. The CDR3 loop reads CASSLRDKNYNEQFF. The CDR3, as DNA: TGTGCCAGCAGCCTCCGGGACAAGAATTACAATGAGCAGTTCTTC. Full variable domain (rest looked up from reference TRBV7-6 and TRBJ2-1): GAGVSQSPRYKVTKRGQDVALRCDPISGHVSLYWYRQALGQGPEFLTYFNYEAQQDKSGLPNDRFSAERPEGSISTLTIQRTEQRDSAMYRCASSLRDKNYNEQFFGPGTRLTVL.

This chain joins TRBV10-3 and TRBJ2-3, with 8 positions matching TRBD2. V trimming: 8 bases; J trimming: 6 bases; junction bases outside the gene matches: 10. The CDR3 has 14 amino acids. Germline CDR1 is ENHRY and CDR2 is SYGVKD. The CDR3 region is CAIGDGRAADTQYF. The CDR3 DNA sequence: TGTGCCATCGGGGACGGGAGGGCCGCCGATACGCAGTATTTT.

The V and J genes are TRBV4-3 and TRBJ1-4; D not resolved. The CDR3 spans 16 residues. Trimming shortened V by 1 base and J by 8 bases, and 17 bases separated the two germline ends. CDR1 is LGHNA, CDR2 YSLEER, per germline. The CDR3 spells CASSQGVGSAAEKLFF. The DNA for the CDR3 is TGCGCCAGCAGCCAAGGAGTCGGCTCAGCGGCCGAAAAACTGTTTTTT.

The chain employs TRBV6-4 and TRBJ1-1; 12 bases are a match to TRBD1. Germline CDR1 MRHNA, CDR2 SNTAGT. The CDR3 totals 14 residues. V gave up 5 bases and J gave up 8 bases; unmatched junction bases: 6. The CDR3, as DNA: TGTGCCAGCAGTACCGGGACAGGGGGCGAAGAAGCTTTCTTT. Translated: CASSTGTGGEEAFF.

J is TRBJ1-4 and V is TRBV27; D unresolved. CDR3 size: 14 residues. The V gene's germline CDR1 is MNHEY and CDR2 SMNVEV (reference sequence). V was shortened by 3 bases and J by 5 bases, with 10 bases between the two germline ends. CDR3 nucleotide sequence: TGTGCCAGCAGTTTTTCCGGGGTAAATGAAAAACTGTTTTTT. It yields the protein CASSFSGVNEKLFF.

The chain is built from TRBV2 and TRBJ1-1, with TRBD1 as a possible D gene (5 bases). Between the trimmed V and J ends, which lost 7 bases and 2 bases, there was a span of 11 bases. This CDR3 is built from 13 residues. Germline values: CDR1 SNHLY, CDR2 FYNNEI. CDR3 bases: TGTGCCAGCACCAGGGTCATTAACACTGAAGCTTTCTTT. It translates to CASTRVINTEAFF. Combining the CDR3 with reference TRBV2 and TRBJ1-1 gives the whole variable domain EPEVTQTPSHQVTQMGQEVILRCVPISNHLYFYWYRQILGQKVEFLVSFYNNEISEKSEIFDDQFSVERPDGSNFTLKIRSTKLEDSAMYFCASTRVINTEAFFGQGTRLTVV.

This chain connects TRBV29-1 to TRBJ2-7; 7 bases align to TRBD2. CDR1 and CDR2 (germline): SQVTM, ANQGSEA. V trimming: 2 bases; J trimming: 0 bases; junction bases outside the gene matches: 4. The CDR3 length is 14 residues. The CDR3 DNA sequence: TGCAGCGTTGAACTAGCGGACGGCTCCTACGAGCAGTACTTC. This sequence encodes CSVELADGSYEQYF.

The chain joins TRBV2 to TRBJ1-2; 11 bases map to TRBD1. V trimming: 8 bases; J trimming: 4 bases; junction bases outside the gene matches: 3. The CDR3 consists of 13 residues. Germline V CDR1 and CDR2: SNHLY, FYNNEI. CDR3 sequence reads: CASGQGAGYGYTF. The CDR3, as DNA: TGTGCCAGCGGACAGGGGGCGGGCTATGGCTACACCTTC.

The chain joins TRBV7-2 to TRBJ2-7; D is perhaps TRBD2 (5 bases). The germline CDR1 and CDR2 sequences are SGHTA and FQGNSA. Trimming removed 2 bases from V and 3 bases from J, with 11 bases in between. The CDR3 consists of 14 residues. CDR3 in DNA: TGTGCCAGCAGCTTACTAGAGGGAAACTACGAGCAGTACTTC. Its protein product is CASSLLEGNYEQYF.

This clone is a singleton in its sample. This sequence joins TRBV7-6 and TRBJ1-2; D remains unclear. The CDR3 extends over 14 amino acids. V shed 5 bases and J shed 6 bases, with 16 bases lying between them. Germline V gene lookup returns CDR1 SGHVS and CDR2 FNYEAQ. The CDR3 sequence is CASSPYPSGDGYTF. CDR3 bases: TGTGCCAGCAGCCCCTACCCGAGCGGGGATGGCTACACCTTC.

The chain recombines TRBV10-3 with TRBJ1-2; no clear D. The V and J ends lost 10 bases and 4 bases respectively, with 19 bases between them. The CDR3 has 14 amino acids. CDR1 and CDR2 (germline): ENHRY, SYGVKD. CDR3 region: CATLSILTGYGYTF. The DNA for the CDR3 is TGTGCCACGCTGTCTATTTTGACTGGCTATGGCTACACCTTC.

The chain joins TRBV27 to TRBJ2-3, with unresolved D. The CDR3 extends over 14 amino acids. Trimming took off 5 bases at V and 2 bases at J, with 11 bases between the two ends. Looked up from germline, CDR1 is MNHEY and CDR2 is SMNVEV (reference sequence). As DNA, the CDR3 is TGTGCCAGCAGTACGACCCAGGACACAGATACGCAGTATTTT. As protein: CASSTTQDTDTQYF.

The chain has TRBV5-1 and TRBJ2-7; no definite D call. CDR3 length equals 14 residues. V was shortened by 5 bases and J by 1 base, with 13 bases between the two germline ends. CDR1 and CDR2 (germline): SGHRS, YFSETQ. The CDR3 sequence is CASRVADQSYEQYF. CDR3 nucleotides: TGCGCCAGCAGAGTAGCAGACCAATCCTACGAGCAGTACTTC.

The V call is TRBV11-3, the J call TRBJ2-1, with D possibly TRBD2 on 6 matching bases. The V and J ends lost 0 bases and 4 bases respectively, with 13 bases between them. Germline-derived CDR1 and CDR2 are SGHNT and YENEEA. The CDR3 consists of 16 residues. DNA of the CDR3: TGTGCCAGCAGCTTAGAGGGACTGACGGGGTACAATGAGCAGTTCTTC. It translates to CASSLEGLTGYNEQFF.

V gene TRBV7-2 combines with J gene TRBJ2-1, with 8 bases lining up with TRBD2. J lost 7 bases, V lost 5 bases, and 10 bases had no gene match. This CDR3 is 15 amino acids long. Germline CDR1 reads SGHTA; CDR2 reads FQGNSA. The CDR3 spells CASSPSGGGWNEQFF. The DNA of the CDR3 is TGTGCCAGCAGCCCATCGGGAGGGGGTTGGAATGAGCAGTTCTTC.

The chain links TRBV19 to TRBJ2-1; TRBD2 matches 14 bases. The CDR3 extends over 17 amino acids. The germline V gene encodes CDR1 LNHDA and CDR2 SQIVND (reference sequence). V dropped 5 bases and J dropped 5; count of bases not matched to a gene: 8. DNA for the CDR3: TGTGCCAGTAGTGACGGGACTAGCGGGAGTATCGACAATGAGCAGTTCTTC. Translating it yields CASSDGTSGSIDNEQFF.

The chain links TRBV6-1 to TRBJ1-4; D not resolved. Trimming took off 3 bases at V and 4 bases at J, with 15 bases between the two ends. Per germline, CDR1 MNHNS and CDR2 SASEGT. The CDR3 totals 16 residues. The DNA of the CDR3 is TGTGCCAGCAGTGAGGCGGTGGGAGTCCTTAATGAAAAACTGTTTTTT. Its protein product is CASSEAVGVLNEKLFF.

The chain joins TRBV14 to TRBJ2-6; tentative D call: TRBD1 (6 bases). With 0 bases removed from V and 2 bases from J, the gap between germline ends came to 17 bases. The CDR3 contains 19 residues. The germline V gene has CDR1 SGHDN and CDR2 FVKESK. The CDR3 loop reads CASSQDFGRGSPGANVLTF. Here the CDR3 DNA reads TGTGCCAGCAGCCAAGATTTTGGCAGGGGTTCCCCTGGGGCCAACGTCCTGACTTTC.

V gene TRBV11-3 combines with J gene TRBJ2-5; D gene ambiguous. The germline CDR1 and CDR2 sequences are SGHNT and YENEEA. The V end lost 1 base, the J end lost 5 bases, and 20 bases lay between the germline ends. The CDR3 is 17 residues long. CDR3 amino acids: CASSLGASVPGVETQYF. CDR3 DNA sequence: TGTGCCAGCAGCTTAGGAGCGAGCGTTCCGGGTGTGGAGACCCAGTACTTC.

The chain uses TRBV10-3 and TRBJ2-7, with a weak D call TRBD2 (5 bases). Germline-derived CDR1 and CDR2 are ENHRY and SYGVKD. The CDR3 length is 14 residues. The CDR3 coding sequence is TGTGCAACAGCATCTCCTTTACTAGAGACCGAGCAGTACTTC. The encoded protein is CATASPLLETEQYF.

The rearrangement joins TRBV19 to TRBJ2-5, with D perhaps matching TRBD1 (6 bases). This CDR3 comprises 13 residues. V was trimmed by 5 bases and J by 5 bases, leaving 12 bases between them. Germline lookup yields CDR1 LNHDA and CDR2 SQIVND (reference sequence). CDR3 region: CASSQGSGETQYF. The CDR3 DNA reads TGTGCCAGTAGTCAGGGGTCGGGGGAGACCCAGTACTTC.

This clone occurred once. The chain carries TRBV9 and TRBJ2-3; a weak D match, TRBD1 (6 bases). Germline V lookup: CDR1 SGDLS, CDR2 YYNGEE. The V and J ends lost 0 bases and 2 bases respectively, with 13 bases between them. The CDR3 runs to 16 residues. DNA of the CDR3: TGTGCCAGCAGCGTAGAACAGGGCGATCCCACAGATACGCAGTATTTT. This gives the protein CASSVEQGDPTDTQYF.

This clone was detected only a few times. The chain joins TRBV2 to TRBJ1-2, with no clear D. CDR1 and CDR2 from the germline V gene are SNHLY and FYNNEI. The CDR3 length is 12 residues. Trimming stripped 7 bases from V and 1 base from J, with 7 bases between. This chain's CDR3 is CASTGINYGYTF. The CDR3 DNA sequence: TGTGCCAGCACCGGGATTAACTATGGCTACACCTTC.

V and J are TRBV28 and TRBJ1-2; D is undetermined. CDR1 is MDHEN and CDR2 is SYDVKM in the germline V gene. Between the trimmed V and J ends, which lost 6 bases and 7 bases, there was a span of 12 bases. This CDR3 region has 12 residues. The chain's CDR3 is CASSHTSGGYTF. In DNA form, the CDR3 reads TGTGCCAGCAGCCATACATCGGGTGGCTACACCTTC.

The rearrangement links TRBV7-8 to TRBJ2-7; 12 nucleotides align to TRBD2. Unmatched junction bases numbered 23, after V lost 4 bases and J lost 4 bases. The CDR3 has 21 residues. The germline V gene encodes CDR1 SGHVS and CDR2 FQNEAQ. The DNA for the CDR3 is TGTGCCAGCAGCTATCCCAGTTCGTTGGCTAGCGGGAGGGCCCCGCCTTACGAGCAGTACTTC. It translates to CASSYPSSLASGRAPPYEQYF.

The chain joins TRBV5-1 to TRBJ2-7, with D uncertain. V was clipped by 4 bases and J by 1 base, with 15 bases between them. The germline gives CDR1 SGHRS, CDR2 YFSETQ. The CDR3 is made up of 15 amino acids. The CDR3 DNA follows: TGCGCCAGCAGCCCTGGAGTTCTTGCGTCCTACGAGCAGTACTTC. This translates into CASSPGVLASYEQYF.

The genes are TRBV4-3 and TRBJ2-1; TRBD1 might be the D (6 bases). The V gene lost 5 bases and the J gene lost 3 bases, with 20 bases spanning the gap. Looked up from germline, CDR1 is LGHNA and CDR2 is YSLEER. The CDR3 extends over 17 amino acids. Here the CDR3 reads CASSARPGTWIYNEQFF. CDR3 nucleotide sequence: TGCGCCAGCAGCGCACGCCCCGGGACATGGATCTACAATGAGCAGTTCTTC.